This paragraph reports one T cell receptor beta chain. As yet, its antigen is unknown. This entry belongs to a study of T cell responses to AZD1222 COVID-19 vaccine. Germline lookup yields CDR1 SGHVS and CDR2 FNYEAQ. The CDR3 contains 17 residues. The V end was cut by 1 base, the J end by 1 base, with 14 bases between. Data came from immunoSEQ multiplex PCR; TCRdb stores just in-frame clones and leaves some out. The data show about 140,000 clones, with roughly 89% seen just once and around 1.8% held by the top ten. General study results and limits: Of spike-specific TCRs, nearly half reportedly target regions left unmutated in variants. AZD1222 recipients seropositive at baseline numbered only six. The donors showed a predominance of white British ancestry and of females, with possible underestimation of clonal diversity.

The chain links TRBV7-6 to TRBJ1-3, with no clear D. This TCR was recovered from an adult in good health. The material was peripheral blood, obtained on day 0 of AZD1222 vaccination. The CDR3 reads CASSLELRPASGNTIYF. The CDR3 DNA reads as TGTGCCAGCAGCTTAGAGCTCAGACCGGCTTCTGGAAACACCATATATTTT.